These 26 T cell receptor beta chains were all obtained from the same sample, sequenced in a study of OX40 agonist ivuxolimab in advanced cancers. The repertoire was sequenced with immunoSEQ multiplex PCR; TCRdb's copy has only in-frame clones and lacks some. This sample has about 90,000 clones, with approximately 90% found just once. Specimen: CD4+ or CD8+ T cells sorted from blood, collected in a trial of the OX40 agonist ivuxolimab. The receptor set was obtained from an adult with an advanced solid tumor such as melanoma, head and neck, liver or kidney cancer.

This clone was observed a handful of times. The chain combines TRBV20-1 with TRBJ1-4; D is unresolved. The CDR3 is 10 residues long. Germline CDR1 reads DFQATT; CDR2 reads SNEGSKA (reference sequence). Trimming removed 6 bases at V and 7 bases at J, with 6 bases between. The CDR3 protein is CSAAREKLFF. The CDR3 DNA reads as TGCAGTGCAGCACGTGAAAAACTGTTTTTT.

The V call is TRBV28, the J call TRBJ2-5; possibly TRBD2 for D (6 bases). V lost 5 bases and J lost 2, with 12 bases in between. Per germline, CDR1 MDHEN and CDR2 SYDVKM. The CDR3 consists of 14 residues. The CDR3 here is CASSPLAVQETQYF. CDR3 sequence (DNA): TGTGCCAGCAGTCCTTTAGCGGTACAAGAGACCCAGTACTTC.

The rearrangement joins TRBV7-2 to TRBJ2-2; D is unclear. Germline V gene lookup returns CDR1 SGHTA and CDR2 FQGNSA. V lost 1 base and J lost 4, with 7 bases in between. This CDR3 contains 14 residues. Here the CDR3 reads CASSLGSPTGELFF. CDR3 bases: TGTGCCAGCAGCTTAGGTAGTCCCACCGGGGAGCTGTTTTTT.

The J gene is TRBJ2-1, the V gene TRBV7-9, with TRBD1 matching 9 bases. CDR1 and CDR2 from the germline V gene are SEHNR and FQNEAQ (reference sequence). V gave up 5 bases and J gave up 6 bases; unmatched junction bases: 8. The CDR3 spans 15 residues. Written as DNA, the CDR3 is TGTGCCAGCAGCCCTCCGGGACAGGGAGGCAATGAGCAGTTCTTC. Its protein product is CASSPPGQGGNEQFF.

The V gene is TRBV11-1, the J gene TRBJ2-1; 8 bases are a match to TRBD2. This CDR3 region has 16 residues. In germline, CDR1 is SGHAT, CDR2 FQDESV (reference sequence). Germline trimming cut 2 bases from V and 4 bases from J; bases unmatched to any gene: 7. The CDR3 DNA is TGTGCCAGCAGCTTAATTACGGGAGGGCGTTACAATGAGCAGTTCTTC. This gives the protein CASSLITGGRYNEQFF.

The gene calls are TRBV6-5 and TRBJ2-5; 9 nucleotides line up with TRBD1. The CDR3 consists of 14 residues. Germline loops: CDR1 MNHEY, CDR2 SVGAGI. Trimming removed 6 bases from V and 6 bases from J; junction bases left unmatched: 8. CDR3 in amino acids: CASSQTGGGKTQYF. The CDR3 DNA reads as TGTGCCAGCAGCCAAACAGGGGGCGGAAAGACCCAGTACTTC.

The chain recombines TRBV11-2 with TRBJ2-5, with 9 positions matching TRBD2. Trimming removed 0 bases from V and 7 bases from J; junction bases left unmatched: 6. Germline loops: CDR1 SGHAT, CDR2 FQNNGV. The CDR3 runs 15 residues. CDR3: CASSLEVGGRATQYF. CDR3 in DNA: TGTGCCAGCAGCTTAGAAGTCGGCGGGAGGGCGACCCAGTACTTC. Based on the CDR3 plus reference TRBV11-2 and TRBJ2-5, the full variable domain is EAGVAQSPRYKIIEKRQSVAFWCNPISGHATLYWYQQILGQGPKLLIQFQNNGVVDDSQLPKDRFSAERLKGVDSTLKIQPAKLEDSAVYLCASSLEVGGRATQYFGPGTRLLVL.

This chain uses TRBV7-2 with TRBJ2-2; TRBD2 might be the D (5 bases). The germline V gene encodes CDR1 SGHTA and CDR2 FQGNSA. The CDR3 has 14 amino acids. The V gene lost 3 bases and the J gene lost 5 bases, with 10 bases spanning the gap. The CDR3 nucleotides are TGTGCCAGCAGCTTGGGAGCAGCTACCGGGGAGCTGTTTTTT. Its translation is CASSLGAATGELFF.

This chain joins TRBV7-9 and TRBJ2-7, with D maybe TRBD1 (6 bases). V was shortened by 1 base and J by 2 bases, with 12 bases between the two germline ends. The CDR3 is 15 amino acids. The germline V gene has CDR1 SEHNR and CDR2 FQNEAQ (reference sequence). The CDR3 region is CASSLGSQGTYEQYF. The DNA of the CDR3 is TGTGCCAGCAGCTTAGGGTCGCAGGGGACCTACGAGCAGTACTTC.

The CDR3 coding sequence is TGTGCCAGCAGCTTAGCTGGGACAGGGGACGAGCAGTACTTC. Protein sequence: CASSLAGTGDEQYF. The rearrangement uses TRBV7-8 and TRBJ2-7, with 10 bases that match TRBD1. Germline CDR1 and CDR2: SGHVS and FQNEAQ. The J segment lost 5 bases and the V segment lost 0 bases, leaving 1 base of the junction unmatched. The CDR3 contains 14 residues. Full variable domain (missing parts from reference TRBV7-8 and TRBJ2-7): GAGVSQSPRYKVAKRGQDVALRCDPISGHVSLFWYQQALGQGPEFLTYFQNEAQLDKSGLPSDRFFAERPEGSVSTLKIQRTQQEDSAVYLCASSLAGTGDEQYFGPGTRLTVT.

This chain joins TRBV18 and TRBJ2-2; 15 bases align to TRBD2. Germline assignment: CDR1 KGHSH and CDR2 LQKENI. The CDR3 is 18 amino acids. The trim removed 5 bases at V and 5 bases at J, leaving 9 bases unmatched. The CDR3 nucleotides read TGTGCCAGCTCAGAACCGGGACTAGCGGGAGGACGGACCGGGGAGCTGTTTTTT. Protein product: CASSEPGLAGGRTGELFF.

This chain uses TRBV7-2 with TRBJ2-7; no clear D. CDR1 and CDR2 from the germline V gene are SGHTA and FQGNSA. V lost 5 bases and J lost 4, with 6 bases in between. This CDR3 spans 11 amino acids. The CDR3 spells CASSLMYEQYF. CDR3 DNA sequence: TGTGCCAGCAGCCTAATGTACGAGCAGTACTTC.

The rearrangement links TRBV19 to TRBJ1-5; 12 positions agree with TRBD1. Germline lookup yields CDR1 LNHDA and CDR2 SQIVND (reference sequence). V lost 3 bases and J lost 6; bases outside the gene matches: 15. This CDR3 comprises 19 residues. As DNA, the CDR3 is TGTGCCAGTAGTATCGGGGGATGGGGGACAGGGGGCTCGATTCAGCCCCAGCATTTT. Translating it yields CASSIGGWGTGGSIQPQHF.

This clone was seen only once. In DNA form, the CDR3 reads TGTGCCAGCAGTTCGTACCAACAGGGAACCGAGCAGTACTTC. Amino acids: CASSSYQQGTEQYF. The rearrangement links TRBV25-1 to TRBJ2-7, with D tentatively TRBD1 (6 bases). V was pared by 5 bases and J by 6 bases, with 17 bases between. The germline gives CDR1 MGHDK, CDR2 SYGVNS. CDR3 length equals 14 residues.

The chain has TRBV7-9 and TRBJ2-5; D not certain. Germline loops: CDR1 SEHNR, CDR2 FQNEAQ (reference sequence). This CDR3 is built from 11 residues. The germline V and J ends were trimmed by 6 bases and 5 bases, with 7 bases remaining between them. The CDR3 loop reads CASSHKETQYF. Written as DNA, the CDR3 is TGTGCCAGCAGTCACAAGGAGACCCAGTACTTC. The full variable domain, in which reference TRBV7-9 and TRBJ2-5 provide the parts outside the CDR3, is DTGVSQNPRHKITKRGQNVTFRCDPISEHNRLYWYRQTLGQGPEFLTYFQNEAQLEKSRLLSDRFSAERPKGSFSTLEIQRTEQGDSAMYLCASSHKETQYFGPGTRLLVL.

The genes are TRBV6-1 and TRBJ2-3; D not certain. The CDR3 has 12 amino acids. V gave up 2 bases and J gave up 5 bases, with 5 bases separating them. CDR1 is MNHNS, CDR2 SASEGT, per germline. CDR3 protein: CASSESEDTQYF. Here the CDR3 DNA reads TGTGCCAGCAGTGAAAGCGAAGATACGCAGTATTTT.

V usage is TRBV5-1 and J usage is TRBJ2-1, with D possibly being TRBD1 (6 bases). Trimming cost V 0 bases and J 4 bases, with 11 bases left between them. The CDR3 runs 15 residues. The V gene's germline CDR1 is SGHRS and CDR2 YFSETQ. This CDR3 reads CASSLEGERYNEQFF. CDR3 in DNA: TGCGCCAGCAGCTTGGAGGGGGAGAGATACAATGAGCAGTTCTTC.

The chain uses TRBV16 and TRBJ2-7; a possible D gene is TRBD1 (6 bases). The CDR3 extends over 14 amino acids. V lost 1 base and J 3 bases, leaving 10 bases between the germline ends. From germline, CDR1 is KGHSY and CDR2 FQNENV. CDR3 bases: TGTGCCAGCAGCCAATTCCCAGGGGACTACGAGCAGTACTTC. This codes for CASSQFPGDYEQYF.

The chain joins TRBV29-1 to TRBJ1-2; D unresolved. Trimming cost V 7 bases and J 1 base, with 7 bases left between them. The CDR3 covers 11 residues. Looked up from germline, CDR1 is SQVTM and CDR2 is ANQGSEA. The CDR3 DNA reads TGCAGCGGTGGGGATAACTATGGCTACACCTTC. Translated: CSGGDNYGYTF.

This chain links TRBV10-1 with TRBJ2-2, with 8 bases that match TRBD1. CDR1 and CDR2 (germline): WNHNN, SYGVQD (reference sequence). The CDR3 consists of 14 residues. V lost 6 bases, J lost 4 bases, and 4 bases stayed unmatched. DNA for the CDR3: TGCGCCAGCAGCAGACAGGGGATCACCGGGGAGCTGTTTTTT. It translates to CASSRQGITGELFF.

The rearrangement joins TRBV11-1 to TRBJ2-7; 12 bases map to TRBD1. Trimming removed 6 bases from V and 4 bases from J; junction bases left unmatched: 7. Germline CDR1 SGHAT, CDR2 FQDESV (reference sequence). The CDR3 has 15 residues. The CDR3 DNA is TGTGCCAGCAGTACCGGGACAGGGGGCAGGTACGAGCAGTACTTC. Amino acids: CASSTGTGGRYEQYF. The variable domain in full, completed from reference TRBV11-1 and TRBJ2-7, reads EAEVAQSPRYKITEKSQAVAFWCDPISGHATLYWYRQILGQGPELLVQFQDESVVDDSQLPKDRFSAERLKGVDSTLKIQPAELGDSAMYLCASSTGTGGRYEQYFGPGTRLTVT.

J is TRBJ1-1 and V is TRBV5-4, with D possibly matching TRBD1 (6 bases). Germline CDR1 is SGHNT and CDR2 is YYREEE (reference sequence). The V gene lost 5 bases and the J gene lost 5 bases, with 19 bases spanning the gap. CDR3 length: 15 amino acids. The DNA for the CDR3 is TGTGCCAGCAGTTGGGGGTCGGGGGCCGGGACTGAAGCTTTCTTT. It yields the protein CASSWGSGAGTEAFF.

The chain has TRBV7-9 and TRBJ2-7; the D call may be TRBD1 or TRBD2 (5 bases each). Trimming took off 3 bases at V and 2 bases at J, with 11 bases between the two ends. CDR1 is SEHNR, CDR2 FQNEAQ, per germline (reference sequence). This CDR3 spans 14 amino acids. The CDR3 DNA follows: TGTGCCAGCAGCTTTTATGGGGGTGCCTACGAGCAGTACTTC. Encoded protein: CASSFYGGAYEQYF.

The CDR3 DNA is TGTGCCAGCCCGGAGGGGCGGGAGGGCCCTTATACGCAGTATTTT. Its protein is CASPEGREGPYTQYF. The chain is built from TRBV5-8 and TRBJ2-3; 9 bases fit TRBD2. From germline, CDR1 is SGHTS and CDR2 YDEGEE. The CDR3 is 15 residues long. The V and J ends lost 7 bases and 7 bases, in that order; junction bases with no gene match: 13.

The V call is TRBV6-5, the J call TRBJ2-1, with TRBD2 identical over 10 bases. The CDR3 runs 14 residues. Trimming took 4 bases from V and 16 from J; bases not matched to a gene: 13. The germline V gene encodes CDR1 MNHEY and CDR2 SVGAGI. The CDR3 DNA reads TGTGCCAGCAGTTCTGCAGGAGCGGGAGGGCGGTTCTTCTTC. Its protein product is CASSSAGAGGRFFF.

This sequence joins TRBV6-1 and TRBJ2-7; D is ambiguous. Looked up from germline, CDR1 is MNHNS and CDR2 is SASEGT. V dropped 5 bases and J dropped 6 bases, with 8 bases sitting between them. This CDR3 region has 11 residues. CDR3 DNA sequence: TGTGCCAGCAGTTCGGTGGGCGAGCAGTACTTC. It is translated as CASSSVGEQYF.